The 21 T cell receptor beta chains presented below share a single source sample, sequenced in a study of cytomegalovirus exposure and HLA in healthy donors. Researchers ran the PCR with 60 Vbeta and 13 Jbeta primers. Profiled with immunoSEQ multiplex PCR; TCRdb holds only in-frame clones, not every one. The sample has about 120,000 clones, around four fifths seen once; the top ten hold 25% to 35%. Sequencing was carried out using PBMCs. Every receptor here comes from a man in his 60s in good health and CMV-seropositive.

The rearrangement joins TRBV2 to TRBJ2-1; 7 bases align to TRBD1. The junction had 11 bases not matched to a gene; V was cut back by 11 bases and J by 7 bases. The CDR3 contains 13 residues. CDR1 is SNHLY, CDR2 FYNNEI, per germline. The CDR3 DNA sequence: TGTGCCCACGCAGGGGGTCCGGGAAATGAGCAGTTCTTC. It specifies CAHAGGPGNEQFF.

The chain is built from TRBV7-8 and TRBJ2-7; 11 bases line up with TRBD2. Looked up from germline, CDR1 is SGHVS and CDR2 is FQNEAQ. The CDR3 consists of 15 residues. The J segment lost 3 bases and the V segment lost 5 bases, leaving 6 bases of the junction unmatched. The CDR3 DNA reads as TGTGCCAGCAGCCCAGGACTAGCGGGTCGCTACGAGCAGTACTTC. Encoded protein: CASSPGLAGRYEQYF. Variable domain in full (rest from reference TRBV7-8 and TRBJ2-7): GAGVSQSPRYKVAKRGQDVALRCDPISGHVSLFWYQQALGQGPEFLTYFQNEAQLDKSGLPSDRFFAERPEGSVSTLKIQRTQQEDSAVYLCASSPGLAGRYEQYFGPGTRLTVT.

The CDR3 is CASSLRQGVDEQYF. The CDR3, as DNA: TGTGCCAGCAGCCTCCGACAGGGGGTGGACGAGCAGTACTTC. This chain joins TRBV9 and TRBJ2-7, with 9 bases matching TRBD1. There are 14 residues in the CDR3. The V gene end was trimmed by 4 bases and the J gene end by 5 bases; junction bases not matched to a gene: 7. Germline CDR1 and CDR2: SGDLS and YYNGEE.

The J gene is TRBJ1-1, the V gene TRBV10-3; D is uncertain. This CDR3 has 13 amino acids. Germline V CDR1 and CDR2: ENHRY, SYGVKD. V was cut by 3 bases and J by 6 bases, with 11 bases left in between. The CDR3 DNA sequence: TGTGCCATCAGTGATCCCGACACTTCTGAAGCTTTCTTT. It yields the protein CAISDPDTSEAFF.

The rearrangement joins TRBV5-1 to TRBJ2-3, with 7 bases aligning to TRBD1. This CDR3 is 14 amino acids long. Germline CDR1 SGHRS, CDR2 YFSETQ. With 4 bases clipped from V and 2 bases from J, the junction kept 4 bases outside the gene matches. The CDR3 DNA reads TGCGCCAGCAGCATGACAGGGTTCACAGATACGCAGTATTTT. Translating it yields CASSMTGFTDTQYF.

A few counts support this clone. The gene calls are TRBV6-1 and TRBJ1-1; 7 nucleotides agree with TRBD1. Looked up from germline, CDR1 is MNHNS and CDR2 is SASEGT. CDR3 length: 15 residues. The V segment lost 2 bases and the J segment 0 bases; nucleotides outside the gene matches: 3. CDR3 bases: TGTGCCAGCAGTGAAATGGGACAGTTGAACACTGAAGCTTTCTTT. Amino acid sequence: CASSEMGQLNTEAFF.

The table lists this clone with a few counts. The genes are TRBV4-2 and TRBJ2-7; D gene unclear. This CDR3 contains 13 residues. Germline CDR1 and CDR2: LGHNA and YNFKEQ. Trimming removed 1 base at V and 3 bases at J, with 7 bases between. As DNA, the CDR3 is TGTGCCAGCAGCCAAGCCCCCGGCTACGAGCAGTACTTC. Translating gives CASSQAPGYEQYF.

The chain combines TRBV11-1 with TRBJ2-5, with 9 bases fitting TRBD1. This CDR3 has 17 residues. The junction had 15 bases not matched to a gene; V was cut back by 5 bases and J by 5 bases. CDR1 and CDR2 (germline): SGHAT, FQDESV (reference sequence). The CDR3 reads CASSPPFWDRVQETQYF. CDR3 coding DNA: TGTGCCAGCAGCCCCCCCTTTTGGGACAGGGTGCAGGAGACCCAGTACTTC.

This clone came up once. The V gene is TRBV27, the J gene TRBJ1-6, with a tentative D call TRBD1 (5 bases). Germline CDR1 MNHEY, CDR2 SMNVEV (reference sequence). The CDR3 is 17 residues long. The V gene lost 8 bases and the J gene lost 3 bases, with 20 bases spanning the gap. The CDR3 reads CASPPRGRVDYNSPLHF. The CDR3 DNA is TGTGCCAGCCCCCCTAGGGGCAGGGTTGACTATAATTCACCCCTCCACTTT.

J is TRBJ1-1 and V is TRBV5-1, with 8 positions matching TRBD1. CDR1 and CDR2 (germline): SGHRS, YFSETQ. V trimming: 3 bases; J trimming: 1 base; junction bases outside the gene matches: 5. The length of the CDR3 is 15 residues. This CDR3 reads CASSWDRMKNTEAFF. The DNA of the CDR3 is TGCGCCAGCAGCTGGGACAGGATGAAGAACACTGAAGCTTTCTTT.

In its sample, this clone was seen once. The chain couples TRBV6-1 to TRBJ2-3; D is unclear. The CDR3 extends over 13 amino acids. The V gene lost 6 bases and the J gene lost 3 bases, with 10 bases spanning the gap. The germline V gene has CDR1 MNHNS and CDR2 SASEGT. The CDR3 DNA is TGTGCCAGCAGATTCTCAGGTACAGATACGCAGTATTTT. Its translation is CASRFSGTDTQYF.

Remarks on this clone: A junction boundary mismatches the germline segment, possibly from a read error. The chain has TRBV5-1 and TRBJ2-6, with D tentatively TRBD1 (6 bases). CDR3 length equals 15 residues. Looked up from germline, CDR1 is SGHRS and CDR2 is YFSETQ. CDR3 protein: CASSNRVAGANGLTF. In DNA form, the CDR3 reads TGCGCCAGCAGCAACAGGGTTGCTGGGGCCAACGGCCTGACTTTC.

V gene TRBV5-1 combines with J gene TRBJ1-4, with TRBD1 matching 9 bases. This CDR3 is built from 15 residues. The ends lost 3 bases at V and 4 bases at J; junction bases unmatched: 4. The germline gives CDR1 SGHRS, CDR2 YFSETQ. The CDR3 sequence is CASSSQGAYNEKLFF. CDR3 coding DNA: TGCGCCAGCAGCTCACAGGGGGCCTATAATGAAAAACTGTTTTTT.

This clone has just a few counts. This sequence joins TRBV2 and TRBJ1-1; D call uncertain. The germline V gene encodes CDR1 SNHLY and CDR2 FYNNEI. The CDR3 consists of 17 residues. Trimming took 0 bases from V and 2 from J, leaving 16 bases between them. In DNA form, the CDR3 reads TGTGCCAGCAGTGAAGCGCTAGTTGGCAGCTTCAACACTGAAGCTTTCTTT. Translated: CASSEALVGSFNTEAFF.

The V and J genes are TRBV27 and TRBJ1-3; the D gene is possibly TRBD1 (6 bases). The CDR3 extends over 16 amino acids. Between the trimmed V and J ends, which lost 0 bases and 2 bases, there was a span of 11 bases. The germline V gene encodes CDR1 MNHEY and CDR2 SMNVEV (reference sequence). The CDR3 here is CASSLSGGGTGNTIYF. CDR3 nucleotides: TGTGCCAGCAGTTTATCCGGCGGGGGCACTGGAAACACCATATATTTT.

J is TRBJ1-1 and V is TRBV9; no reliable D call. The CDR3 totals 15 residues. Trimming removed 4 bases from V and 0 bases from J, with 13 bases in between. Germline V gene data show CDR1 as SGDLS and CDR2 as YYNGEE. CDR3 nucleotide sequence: TGTGCCAGCAGCCCCGAGGCGGGGATGAACACTGAAGCTTTCTTT. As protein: CASSPEAGMNTEAFF.

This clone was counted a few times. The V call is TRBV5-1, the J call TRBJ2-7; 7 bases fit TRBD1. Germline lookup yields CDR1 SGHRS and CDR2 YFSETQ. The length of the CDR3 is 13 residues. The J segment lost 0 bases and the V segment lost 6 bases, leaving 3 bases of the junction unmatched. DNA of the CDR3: TGCGCCAGCACCGGGACAGTCTCCTACGAGCAGTACTTC. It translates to CASTGTVSYEQYF. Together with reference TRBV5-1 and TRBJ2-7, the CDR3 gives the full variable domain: KAGVTQTPRYLIKTRGQQVTLSCSPISGHRSVSWYQQTPGQGLQFLFEYFSETQRNKGNFPGRFSGRQFSNSRSEMNVSTLELGDSALYLCASTGTVSYEQYFGPGTRLTVT.

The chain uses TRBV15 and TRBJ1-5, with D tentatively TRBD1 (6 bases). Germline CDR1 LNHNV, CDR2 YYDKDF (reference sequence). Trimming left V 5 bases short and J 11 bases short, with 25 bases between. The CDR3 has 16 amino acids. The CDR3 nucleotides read TGTGCCACCAGCTTTACTACCGGGACATCCGAAGGGTCCCAGCATTTT. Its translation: CATSFTTGTSEGSQHF.

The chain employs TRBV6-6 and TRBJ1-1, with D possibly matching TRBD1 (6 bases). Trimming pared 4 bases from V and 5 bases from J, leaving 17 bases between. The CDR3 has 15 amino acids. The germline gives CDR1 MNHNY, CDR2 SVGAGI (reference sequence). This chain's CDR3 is CASSFGAGVETEAFF. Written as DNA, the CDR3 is TGTGCCAGCAGTTTCGGCGCAGGGGTGGAGACTGAAGCTTTCTTT.

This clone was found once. The CDR3 DNA follows: TGTGCCATCAGTGAGGGGAGGCGGGAGGTCTCCTACAATGAGCAGTTCTTC. It encodes CAISEGRREVSYNEQFF. This chain joins TRBV10-3 and TRBJ2-1, with TRBD2 matching 8 bases. V was pared by 2 bases and J by 0 bases, with 6 bases of the junction left unmatched. This CDR3 has 17 amino acids. The germline gives CDR1 ENHRY, CDR2 SYGVKD.

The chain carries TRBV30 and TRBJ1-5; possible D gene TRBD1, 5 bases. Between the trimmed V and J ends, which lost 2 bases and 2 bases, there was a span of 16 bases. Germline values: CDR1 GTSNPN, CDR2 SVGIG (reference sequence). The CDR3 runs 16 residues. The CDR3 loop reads CAWSLRQQVGNQPQHF. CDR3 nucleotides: TGTGCCTGGAGTCTGCGACAGCAGGTGGGCAATCAGCCCCAGCATTTT.